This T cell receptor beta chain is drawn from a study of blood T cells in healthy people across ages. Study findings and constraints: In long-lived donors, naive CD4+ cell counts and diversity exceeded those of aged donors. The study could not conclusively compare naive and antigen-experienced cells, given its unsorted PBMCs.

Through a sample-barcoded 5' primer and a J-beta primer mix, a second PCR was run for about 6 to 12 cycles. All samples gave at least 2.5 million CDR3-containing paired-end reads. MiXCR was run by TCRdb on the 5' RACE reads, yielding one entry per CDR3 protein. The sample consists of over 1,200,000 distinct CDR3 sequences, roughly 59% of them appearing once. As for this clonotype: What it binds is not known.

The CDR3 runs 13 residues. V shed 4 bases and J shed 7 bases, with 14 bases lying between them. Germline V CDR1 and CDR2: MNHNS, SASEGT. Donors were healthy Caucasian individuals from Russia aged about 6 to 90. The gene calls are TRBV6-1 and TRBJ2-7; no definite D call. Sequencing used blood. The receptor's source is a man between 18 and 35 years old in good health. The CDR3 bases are TGTGCCAGCAGTGTACAAGACCACAATGAGCAGTACTTC. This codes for CASSVQDHNEQYF.